This TCR beta chain was identified during a study of cytomegalovirus exposure and HLA in healthy donors (TCRdb year 2017). General notes on the study: In an earlier analysis of some 610 of the donors, 276 Gb of sequence data and about 110 million unique TCR beta sequences from some 170 million T cells were reported. An early release that covered some 640 HLA-typed donors contained about 290 gigabases of sequencing data and 65 million to 100 million unique TCR sequences. Of the approximately 400 genotyped donors, 65% to 90% fell in the genetic ancestry cluster associated with self-reported Caucasian donors. The study aimed to test whether cataloging public T cell receptors could reveal signatures of past pathogen exposure. The T cell repertoires of 670 or so subjects were profiled by immunosequencing and related to cytomegalovirus serostatus. A separate validation cohort of 90 to 150 different subjects was used in addition to the approximately 700-subject first cohort. The study combined high-throughput TCR immunosequencing, statistical association of individual TCRs with disease status, and machine learning to predict cytomegalovirus infection status. A later analysis re-examined previously published TCR beta repertoires from several hundred donors and added high-resolution HLA genotyping to investigate patterns of TCR occurrence. Rather than using new phenotypic data, the later analysis identified candidate immune exposures from TCR beta sequences and from how often those sequences occurred across donors. An earlier analysis of fewer than 750 of the donors used high-throughput TCR beta sequencing to judge whether each TCR beta V gene segment behaved as functional or pseudogenic. Alongside the repertoire data, information on donor age, sex, ethnicity and CMV serostatus was compiled. A later genetic analysis took genome-wide SNP genotypes for about three fifths of the roughly 700 donors and used that subset as a discovery cohort. Every repertoire in the discovery cohort had been generated on one and the same sequencing platform. HLA typing included class I and class II loci at four-digit resolution. The number of typed donors differed by locus: about 620-630 for A, B, C, DRB1 and DQB1; approximately 540 for DQA1; approximately 610 for DPA1; and some 470 for DPB1. Four to six DR-DQ haplotypes were handled as single units for association and clustering, since linkage in the cohort was strong. Across some 400 genotyped donors of the cohort, an average of about 240,000 unique TCR beta nucleotide sequences per donor were sequenced, and 15% to 20% of those sequences were non-productive. Beyond this particular receptor, the publication reports: In a later analysis, HLA-associated TCR beta chains showed more clonal expansion and lower generation probabilities than non-associated chains that were equally common. A cluster of highly shared sequence variants was judged likely to represent a technical artifact of the sequencing pipeline. Broadly in line with IMGT annotations, most TCR beta V segments showed up in productive rearrangements about 90% or about 30% of the time in an earlier analysis of a few hundred of the donors. This cohort had only TCR beta chains sequenced, and the lack of alpha or paired-chain data limited which features could be detected. Assigning TCR associations to individual alleles was difficult when HLA alleles, especially DR and DQ, strongly co-occurred. The study gave a list of some 150 TCR beta chains associated with cytomegalovirus. The authors suggested that the approach could potentially be generalized to other disease states and immunological phenotypes. Approximately 16 rarely observed V segments, including chromosome 9 orphons, were excluded from the earlier analysis of approximately 500 of the donors because counts were too low. Linkage disequilibrium might explain the correlated functional status among segregating V segments, but an unknown experimental factor could not be excluded. In a later analysis, most CMV-associated TCR beta chains were found to appear HLA-restricted, with HLA associations seemingly driven largely by CMV exposure. In a later analysis, TCR association rates were found to vary across HLA loci, with the most associated TCRs seen for DRB1 alleles and the fewest for HLA-C alleles. HLA typing was unavailable for some donors at each locus, so association tests used only the typed subset. Because the 87-base-pair reads could not distinguish some IMGT-functional V segments, including TRBV6-2 and TRBV6-3, those segments were excluded. A further reported finding was that TCR beta sequences accurately predicted the HLA-A and HLA-B alleles for most subjects in the first cohort. In both the original and validation cohorts, the classifier was reported to diagnose cytomegalovirus status with high specificity and sensitivity. In a later analysis, about 17,000 TCR beta sequences were associated with specific HLA alleles at a false discovery rate of 0.05. A later genetic analysis associated a missense DCLRE1C variant with V-gene and J-gene trimming of TCR beta chains, and an independent cohort replicated the association. Across donors, most TCR sequences were observed very rarely, whereas some public TCRs were present in many individuals. In vitro tests confirmed that a few of the cytomegalovirus-associated TCR beta chains recognize cytomegalovirus antigens. For the cohort, immune exposure information was limited to CMV serostatus. Sequencing depth was assumed to be roughly uniform across donors in the presence/absence analyses, though that assumption may not hold. Compared with the 666-donor mean, donors in an Asian-associated ancestry cluster had fewer N-insertions in productive TCRs, according to a later genetic analysis. According to a later analysis, parvovirus B19, influenza, CMV and Epstein-Barr virus appeared linked to several top co-occurrence clusters.

Based on the germline V gene, the CDR1 and CDR2 sequences are LGHNT and FRNRAP. Reading from cysteine to phenylalanine, the CDR3 counts 19 amino acids. The retained sequence is limited to the CDR3, 57 bases, with the frame set at the first base. V and J are trimmed by 7 bases and 2 bases, and the gene matches miss 15 bases of the junction. A remark on this clone: Its target antigen remains unknown. Base quality data are lacking; no much larger clone is found one base away.

Library creation used the immunoSEQ multiplex PCR assay. A mixture of 60 forward primers for TCR Vbeta segments and 13 reverse primers for TCR Jbeta segments was used in the multiplex PCR. The CDR3 region of rearranged TCR beta genes was amplified from genomic DNA with a multiplex PCR assay. The amplified TCR beta libraries were sequenced on the Illumina HiSeq System as 87-base-pair reads. Processing in the source paper ran as follows. A later analysis tallied around 82 million unique TCR beta chains across the 666 repertoires, and around 9.9 million of those chains were shared by two or more donors. A nearest-neighbor algorithm error-corrected the raw reads and collapsed the reads into unique sequences, merging closely related sequences to remove PCR and sequencing errors. CDR3 sequences were aligned to IMGT reference sequences to assign V, D and J gene segments. For a sequence to be retained, at least a six-nucleotide match to both a V gene segment and a J gene segment was required. Rearrangements were called productive when the CDR3 lacked stop codons and stayed in frame with V and J; all others were non-productive. CDR3 was defined according to IMGT convention as the region running from the second conserved V-encoded cysteine to the conserved J-encoded phenylalanine. The earlier analysis of 500 to 750 of the donors excluded any sequence lacking an unambiguous match to a single V gene segment. In an earlier analysis of approximately 610 of the donors, V segments were called functional above 56.7% productive rearrangements and were called segregating when the between-donor standard deviation exceeded 5%. A statistical classification framework was developed to diagnose cytomegalovirus status using the catalog of TCR beta chain sequences. V and J gene assignment, in a later analysis, came from comparing TCR nucleotide sequences with IMGT/GENE-DB human TR gene sequences. Using the TCRdist pipeline, a later analysis assigned CDR3 sequences along with most-parsimonious VDJ recombination scenarios. In a later analysis, each TCR beta chain was defined by its CDR3 amino acid sequence together with its V-gene family, and reads without a unique V-gene family were excluded. To address suspected cross-contamination and a sequencing artifact, a later analysis removed a few hundred highly shared, low-generation-probability nucleotide sequences. In a later analysis, a clonal expansion index for each public chain was calculated from normalized within-repertoire ranks of inferred template counts. A later analysis computed generation probabilities with a VDJ recombination model fitted to out-of-frame rearrangements, and checked the results against IGoR. Hypergeometric tests were used in a later analysis to score TCR-TCR, TCR-HLA and TCR-CMV co-occurrence, with a repertoire-size bias correction applied to the TCR pairs. To estimate false discovery rates, a later analysis permuted the HLA or CMV assignments 20 times. A later analysis grouped co-occurring TCRs with DBSCAN, adding TCRdist sequence similarity when clustering within HLA-allele-positive subsets. Repertoires with fewer than 30,000 or more than 120,000 public chains were left out of co-occurrence clustering, as were a few repertoires with anomalous nucleotide sharing. TCRdb mirrors the immuneACCESS table, restricted to in-frame sequences. Some clones are absent from its copies; in checked studies, under half trace to an unresolved V gene, and the reason for the others is unknown. D and trimming come from the DNA, and the V and J calls and clone size come from that table. In this sample the table shows about 140,000 clones, just under 85% of which occur a single time. The top ten hold 4.1% of the sample.

In total, 666 healthy bone marrow donors made up the cohort. All cohort members were sampled while nominally healthy, although unrecorded immune exposures were likely present. The donor was CMV seropositive and was included in the group of approximately 310 seropositive cohort members. Every donor gave a peripheral blood sample, and the peripheral blood mononuclear cells from that sample were used for TCR beta sequencing. Genomic DNA was extracted from the blood cell samples with the Qiagen DNeasy Blood Extraction Kit. The specimen sequenced was PBMCs. This receptor was obtained from a man in his forties in good health and CMV-seropositive. The rearranged segments are TRBV12-5 and TRBJ2-6; TRBD1 aligns with 9 central bases. CDR3 reads: CASVQIPGQGPPGANVLTF. DNA sequence: TGTGCTAGTGTCCAGATTCCGGGACAGGGACCTCCTGGGGCCAACGTCCTGACTTTC. The entire variable domain, with the stretches around the CDR3 drawn from the reference TRBV12-5 and TRBJ2-6 proteins, is DARVTQTPRHKVTEMGQEVTMRCQPILGHNTVFWYRQTMMQGLELLAYFRNRAPLDDSGMPKDRFSAEMPDATLATLKIQPSEPRDSAVYFCASVQIPGQGPPGANVLTFGAGSRLTVL.